Presented here are 17 T cell receptor beta chains from one specimen sequenced in a study of T cell repertoires in cytomegalovirus infection. TCRdb passed the reads through MiXCR, listing each CDR3 protein once. This sample has 150,000 to 190,000 distinct CDR3 sequences, with about 20% found just once. The sequenced sample was PBMCs. Receptors were obtained from a human donor in good health (CMV status not recorded). Some clones in this sample may be carry-over from other donors' samples.

Many counts were recorded for this clonotype. This sequence joins TRBV7-3 and TRBJ2-5; D might be TRBD1 or TRBD2, each matching 5 bases. This CDR3 spans 13 amino acids. The V end lost 6 bases, the J end lost 7 bases, and 15 bases lay between the germline ends. The germline gives CDR1 SGHTA, CDR2 FQGTGA. CDR3 amino acids: CASSQTSGGTQYF. CDR3 bases: TGTGCCAGCAGTCAAACGTCTGGGGGGACCCAGTACTTC.

The rearrangement joins TRBV27 to TRBJ2-1, with TRBD2 matching over 9 bases. V was pared by 1 base and J by 5 bases, with 6 bases of the junction left unmatched. This CDR3 contains 16 residues. Per germline, CDR1 MNHEY and CDR2 SMNVEV (reference sequence). The CDR3 spells CASSLFSGSGDNEQFF. DNA for the CDR3: TGTGCCAGCAGTTTATTTAGCGGGAGCGGTGACAATGAGCAGTTCTTC.

This chain connects TRBV4-1 to TRBJ1-1, with a possible D match to TRBD1 (6 bases). CDR3 size: 15 residues. Per the germline V gene, CDR1 is MGHRA and CDR2 is YSYEKL. Trimming took off 0 bases at V and 9 bases at J, with 17 bases between the two ends. The CDR3 region is CASSQDRAGQGKAFF. The DNA of the CDR3 is TGCGCCAGCAGCCAAGATAGGGCGGGACAAGGAAAAGCTTTCTTT.

This clonotype occurred a few times. The chain employs TRBV7-9 and TRBJ2-7; 9 nucleotides line up with TRBD1. J lost 5 bases, V lost 5 bases, and 7 bases had no gene match. Germline lookup yields CDR1 SEHNR and CDR2 FQNEAQ (reference sequence). This CDR3 comprises 14 residues. For the CDR3, the DNA is TGTGCCAGCAGCCCAGGGGACAGGGCCCACGAGCAGTACTTC. Protein: CASSPGDRAHEQYF.

In this sample, this clonotype turned up a few times. This rearrangement joins TRBV13 to TRBJ2-7; TRBD1 aligns across 7 bases. The CDR3 consists of 15 residues. Germline CDR1 is PRHDT and CDR2 is FYEKMQ (reference sequence). J lost 2 bases, V lost 5 bases, and 9 bases had no gene match. The CDR3 loop reads CASSKRQGTTYEQYF. In DNA form, the CDR3 reads TGTGCCAGCAGCAAACGACAGGGAACCACCTACGAGCAGTACTTC.

In this sample, this clonotype turned up many times. This chain links TRBV7-8 with TRBJ2-7; D gene unclear. CDR3 size: 13 residues. The V end lost 5 bases, the J end lost 3 bases, and 11 bases lay between the germline ends. CDR1 and CDR2 from the germline V gene are SGHVS and FQNEAQ. The DNA for the CDR3 is TGTGCCAGCAGCACCTCCCGGGTCTACGAGCAGTACTTC. The encoded protein is CASSTSRVYEQYF.

This clonotype was detected a few times. The V and J genes are TRBV11-3 and TRBJ2-2; TRBD2 agrees at 7 bases. The CDR3 covers 13 residues. The germline CDR1 and CDR2 sequences are SGHNT and YENEEA. The V gene end was trimmed by 5 bases and the J gene end by 6 bases; junction bases not matched to a gene: 3. The CDR3 region is CASSPRGAGELFF. As DNA, the CDR3 is TGTGCCAGCAGCCCCCGGGGGGCCGGGGAGCTGTTTTTT.

In its sample, this clonotype was seen a few times. V gene TRBV6-2 or TRBV6-3 combines with J gene TRBJ2-7; D uncertain. Germline-derived CDR1 and CDR2 are MNHEY and SVGEGT. The CDR3 has 14 residues. V lost 5 bases and J lost 0, with 11 bases in between. The CDR3: CASSPRRSSYEQYF. In nucleotides, the CDR3 is TGTGCCAGCAGTCCCCGCCGGAGCTCCTACGAGCAGTACTTC.

The V call is TRBV7-9, the J call TRBJ2-7, with 10 nucleotides matching TRBD2. With V trimmed by 4 bases and J by 1 base, 4 bases remained unmatched. This CDR3 comprises 15 residues. Germline V gene lookup returns CDR1 SEHNR and CDR2 FQNEAQ (reference sequence). CDR3: CASSSLAGLSYEQYF. CDR3 DNA: TGTGCCAGCAGCTCACTAGCGGGGCTATCCTACGAGCAGTACTTC.

This clonotype was observed many times. V gene TRBV7-9 combines with J gene TRBJ2-4, with 7 bases lining up with TRBD2. The CDR3 consists of 13 residues. Unmatched junction bases numbered 6, after V lost 6 bases and J lost 7 bases. The germline V gene encodes CDR1 SEHNR and CDR2 FQNEAQ (reference sequence). The CDR3, as DNA: TGTGCCAGCAGTCCCGACGGGGGGAACATTCAGTACTTC. Residues: CASSPDGGNIQYF.

As regards this clonotype: Germline is not matched at one junction end, which may reflect a read error. CDR3: CASSLPGPFIF. Written as DNA, the CDR3 is TGTGCCAGCAGTTTACCCGGGCCGTTTATTTTC. The chain carries TRBV28 and TRBJ2-1; the D is unclear. The CDR3 totals 11 residues. Germline-derived CDR1 and CDR2 are MDHEN and SYDVKM.

This chain uses TRBV25-1 with TRBJ1-4; D unresolved. CDR3 length: 14 amino acids. V was clipped by 5 bases and J by 3 bases, with 10 bases between them. Germline V CDR1 and CDR2: MGHDK, SYGVNS. CDR3 protein: CASSTLVANEKLFF. For the CDR3, the DNA is TGTGCCAGCAGTACATTGGTAGCTAATGAAAAACTGTTTTTT.

At least ten counts were recorded for this clonotype. The rearrangement joins TRBV7-9 to TRBJ1-1; weak D call: TRBD1 (6 bases). Germline V gene data show CDR1 as SEHNR and CDR2 as FQNEAQ (reference sequence). Trimming shortened V by 1 base and J by 1 base, and 10 bases separated the two germline ends. This CDR3 comprises 15 residues. This chain's CDR3 is CASSLGNRANTEAFF. Here the CDR3 DNA reads TGTGCCAGCAGCTTAGGGAACAGGGCGAACACTGAAGCTTTCTTT.

The chain has TRBV29-1 and TRBJ2-3, with 8 nucleotides matching TRBD1. Unmatched junction bases numbered 5, after V lost 6 bases and J lost 3 bases. The CDR3 extends over 13 amino acids. Germline CDR1 and CDR2: SQVTM and ANQGSEA. The CDR3 DNA reads as TGCAGCGTCGCAGGGGGCGGAACAGATACGCAGTATTTT. Its protein product is CSVAGGGTDTQYF.

This clonotype was seen only a few times. This chain connects TRBV20-1 to TRBJ1-1; TRBD1 agrees at 7 bases. The CDR3 length is 15 residues. Germline values: CDR1 DFQATT, CDR2 SNEGSKA (reference sequence). Germline trimming cut 0 bases from V and 1 base from J; bases unmatched to any gene: 5. CDR3 amino acids: CSARDQGVWNTEAFF. The DNA of the CDR3 is TGCAGTGCTAGAGATCAGGGGGTTTGGAACACTGAAGCTTTCTTT.

The sample holds many counts of this clonotype. The chain combines TRBV7-8 with TRBJ2-3; 11 nucleotides line up with TRBD2. CDR1 is SGHVS and CDR2 is FQNEAQ in the germline V gene. This CDR3 comprises 17 residues. V lost 6 bases and J lost 5; bases outside the gene matches: 13. The CDR3 DNA follows: TGTGCCAGCAGTCCACTGGTCACTAGCGGGAGTGTAGATACGCAGTATTTT. It translates to CASSPLVTSGSVDTQYF.

This clonotype was seen a single time. This rearrangement joins TRBV19 to TRBJ2-3; 10 bases agree with TRBD2. The CDR3 has 16 amino acids. V lost 5 bases and J lost 4; bases outside the gene matches: 9. Germline values: CDR1 LNHDA, CDR2 SQIVND (reference sequence). CDR3 loop: CASSGKREGQSDTQYF. In nucleotides, the CDR3 is TGTGCCAGTAGTGGCAAGCGGGAGGGCCAGTCAGATACGCAGTATTTT.